The clone carrying this T cell receptor (beta chain) appeared a few times. In the original analysis: Estimation of nucleated cell counts was performed using reference gene primer amplification. Clones were sequenced by immunoSEQ multiplex PCR, and TCRdb holds only the in-frame ones, with some missing. Clone size and V and J calls were adopted from that table, with D and trimming inferred from the DNA. The data hold some 60,000 clones, with roughly nine tenths observed a single time. This specimen comes from a study of blood T cell repertoires in COVID-19. Overall study: The analysed material was cDNA or gDNA that came from T cells, B-cell-depleted T cells, or PBMCs.

The CDR3 has 12 residues. Germline loops: CDR1 SGHDT, CDR2 YYEEEE. Trimming removed 3 bases at V and 6 bases at J, with 9 bases between. The chain links TRBV5-6 to TRBJ1-2; D may be TRBD1 (5 bases). This receptor was identified in a man aged 60 to 69 with acute or convalescent COVID-19. Sequencing was carried out using peripheral blood. The CDR3 nucleotides read TGTGCCAGCAGCTGGCAGGGTAATGGCTACACCTTC. It encodes CASSWQGNGYTF.